These 14 T cell receptor beta chains came from one sample sequenced in a study of cytomegalovirus exposure and HLA in healthy donors. With 60 Vbeta and 13 Jbeta primers, the PCR was carried out. Sequenced by immunoSEQ multiplex PCR; TCRdb stores in-frame clones only, minus some. The repertoire table contains approximately 30,000 clones. The source material was PBMCs. All receptors come from a woman aged 40-49 years in good health and CMV-seropositive.

This chain links TRBV7-9 with TRBJ1-3; D is ambiguous. V was shortened by 1 base and J by 1 base, with 5 bases between the two germline ends. CDR3 size: 14 residues. Germline values: CDR1 SEHNR, CDR2 FQNEAQ (reference sequence). CDR3 residues: CASSLGVSGNTIYF. The CDR3 region has the DNA TGTGCCAGCAGCTTAGGAGTATCTGGAAACACCATATATTTT.

V and J are TRBV27 and TRBJ2-1; D is perhaps TRBD1 (6 bases). Germline CDR1 reads MNHEY; CDR2 reads SMNVEV (reference sequence). The CDR3 runs to 21 residues. Trimming shortened V by 1 base and J by 9 bases, and 34 bases separated the two germline ends. Here the CDR3 reads CASSLLGVRQVATGPSGEQFF. Written as DNA, the CDR3 is TGTGCCAGCAGTTTATTAGGGGTGCGACAGGTAGCCACGGGTCCTTCGGGTGAGCAGTTCTTC.

The chain carries TRBV7-2 and TRBJ2-7; the D gene is possibly TRBD2 (5 bases). V was shortened by 5 bases and J by 9 bases, with 26 bases between the two germline ends. The CDR3 spans 16 residues. Germline V gene data show CDR1 as SGHTA and CDR2 as FQGNSA. CDR3 residues: CASSLIPLASTTGQYF. The CDR3 nucleotides are TGTGCCAGCAGCCTTATTCCCCTAGCCTCAACGACGGGGCAGTACTTC.

V and J are TRBV28 and TRBJ1-3; 7 positions agree with TRBD1. J gave up 2 bases and V 6 bases, and 4 bases lay outside the gene matches. The CDR3 totals 14 residues. Germline V gives CDR1 MDHEN, CDR2 SYDVKM. The CDR3 region is CASRTQGTGNTIYF. The CDR3 bases are TGTGCCAGCAGGACACAGGGGACTGGAAACACCATATATTTT.

The genes are TRBV6-1 and TRBJ2-7, with D perhaps matching TRBD2 (6 bases). V lost 9 bases, J lost 6 bases, and 21 bases lay in between. CDR1 is MNHNS and CDR2 is SASEGT in the germline V gene. This CDR3 contains 14 residues. CDR3: CARGEDTVVSEQYF. In DNA, the CDR3 is TGTGCCAGGGGGGAGGACACGGTTGTGAGCGAGCAGTACTTC.

This chain joins TRBV19 and TRBJ1-1; 8 bases are shared with TRBD1. J was trimmed by 1 base and V by 3 bases; bases with no gene match: 7. Germline loops: CDR1 LNHDA, CDR2 SQIVND (reference sequence). The length of the CDR3 is 16 residues. Written as DNA, the CDR3 is TGTGCCAGTAGTATCGGCAGGGGGCGAGAGAACACTGAAGCTTTCTTT. Its protein is CASSIGRGRENTEAFF.

The chain combines TRBV9 with TRBJ1-2, with TRBD1 identical over 7 bases. The CDR3 covers 15 residues. J lost 3 bases, V lost 4 bases, and 9 bases had no gene match. Germline loops: CDR1 SGDLS, CDR2 YYNGEE. CDR3 sequence: CASSPTTGKDYGYTF. CDR3 nucleotide sequence: TGTGCCAGCAGCCCGACGACAGGGAAGGACTATGGCTACACCTTC.

Worth noting for this clone: Other nucleotide sequences from this sample produce the same CDR3. The chain uses TRBV6-1 and TRBJ1-4; D ambiguous. The CDR3 is 18 amino acids. From germline, CDR1 is MNHNS and CDR2 SASEGT. V was clipped by 3 bases and J by 5 bases, with 22 bases between them. Here the CDR3 reads CASSDCPSLLVDNEKLFF. The CDR3 nucleotides read TGTGCCAGCAGTGACTGTCCAAGTCTCCTAGTCGACAATGAAAAACTGTTTTTT.

The V call is TRBV6-1, the J call TRBJ2-5; 8 positions match TRBD1. V lost 3 bases, J lost 6 bases, and 6 bases stayed unmatched. This CDR3 is 14 amino acids long. Germline V lookup: CDR1 MNHNS, CDR2 SASEGT. The CDR3 DNA reads as TGTGCCAGCAGTGAGGGCAGGGGGCGGCAGACCCAGTACTTC. This encodes CASSEGRGRQTQYF.

V gene TRBV25-1 combines with J gene TRBJ2-5; D remains ambiguous. Germline V gene data show CDR1 as MGHDK and CDR2 as SYGVNS. The CDR3 has 13 amino acids. Trimming removed 2 bases at V and 5 bases at J, with 9 bases between. DNA of the CDR3: TGTGCCAGCAGTGAAAACAGCCCTGAGACCCAGTACTTC. Translating it yields CASSENSPETQYF.

The chain employs TRBV28 and TRBJ2-2, with D uncertain. The V and J ends lost 3 bases and 0 bases respectively, with 2 bases between them. Per germline, CDR1 MDHEN and CDR2 SYDVKM. There are 13 residues in the CDR3. CDR3 in DNA: TGTGCCAGCAGTTTCACGAACACCGGGGAGCTGTTTTTT. This gives the protein CASSFTNTGELFF. Full variable domain (missing parts from reference TRBV28 and TRBJ2-2): DVKVTQSSRYLVKRTGEKVFLECVQDMDHENMFWYRQDPGLGLRLIYFSYDVKMKEKGDIPEGYSVSREKKERFSLILESASTNQTSMYLCASSFTNTGELFFGEGSRLTVL.

V usage is TRBV28 and J usage is TRBJ2-1; TRBD1 might be the D (5 bases). The CDR3 has 14 residues. Germline-derived CDR1 and CDR2 are MDHEN and SYDVKM. Trimming pared 7 bases from V and 2 bases from J, leaving 12 bases between. In nucleotides, the CDR3 is TGTGCCAGCACTCAGGGTGTCCCCTACAATGAGCAGTTCTTC. This codes for CASTQGVPYNEQFF.

The chain combines TRBV10-3 with TRBJ1-3; D remains unclear. The CDR3 extends over 14 amino acids. V dropped 3 bases and J dropped 8 bases, with 14 bases sitting between them. Germline V gene lookup returns CDR1 ENHRY and CDR2 SYGVKD. The CDR3 loop reads CAISDQAIRDTIYF. Here the CDR3 DNA reads TGTGCCATCAGTGATCAAGCGATTCGGGACACCATATATTTT.

Considering frequency, this clone is medium-sized. The V and J genes are TRBV30 and TRBJ1-1; a possible D gene is TRBD1 (5 bases). CDR1 GTSNPN and CDR2 SVGIG come from the germline V gene (reference sequence). The V gene lost 5 bases and the J gene lost 4 bases, with 14 bases spanning the gap. The CDR3 loop spans 13 amino acids. The CDR3 coding sequence is TGTGCCTGGGGGTCAGCCAGGGCCACTGAAGCTTTCTTT. Amino acids: CAWGSARATEAFF.